The clone carrying this T cell receptor beta chain was recorded a few times. This CDR3 comprises 16 residues. CDR1 and CDR2 from the germline V gene are MGHDK and SYGVNS. V lost 7 bases and J lost 1; bases outside the gene matches: 12. The sample originates from a study of T-cell memory formation after mild COVID-19. MiXCR was run by TCRdb on the 5' RACE reads, yielding one entry per CDR3 protein. The sample shows about 430,000 distinct CDR3 sequences, 20% to 25% of them seen only once. Sequenced sample: PBMCs or a T cell subset sorted from them (not recorded which). The clonotype comes from an adult woman who had mild COVID-19 (a few samples of this study predate the infection). Cell type and time point are not known. The J gene is TRBJ2-5, the V gene TRBV25-1; 7 bases map to TRBD1. CDR3 nucleotides: TGTGCCAGCATGGATCGGGGACAGACCTTCCAAGAGACCCAGTACTTC. Protein sequence: CASMDRGQTFQETQYF.